Sequencing of this T cell receptor (beta chain) was carried out in a study of breast tumors, draining lymph nodes, adjacent tissues. With regard to this clonotype: Its antigen is still unknown. The junction departs from the called germline gene at one end, perhaps through a read error.

Study-level points and caveats: Tumors had less TCR diversity than lymph nodes, more than nontumor tissue. The data were judged consistent with most tumor T cells coming from lymph node and expanding in tumor.

TCRdb itself ran the multiplex PCR reads through MiXCR, one entry per CDR3 protein. The top ten clones hold approximately 2.3% of a sample with about 140,000 distinct CDR3 sequences, about 30% of them seen once. Germline CDR1 is SGHRS and CDR2 is YFSETQ. The CDR3 is 14 residues long. The lymph nodes were axillary draining lymph nodes from breast cancer patients. The clonotype was recovered from a female donor with breast cancer. Some clones in this sample may be carry-over from other donors' samples. The V and J genes are TRBV5-1 and TRBJ1-4; 7 bases are a match to TRBD1. Sequences were obtained from axillary lymph node tissue. The CDR3 sequence: CASSPGQPNEKLLF. CDR3 sequence (DNA): TGCGCCAGCAGCCCGGGACAGCCTAATGAAAAACTGCTTTTT.